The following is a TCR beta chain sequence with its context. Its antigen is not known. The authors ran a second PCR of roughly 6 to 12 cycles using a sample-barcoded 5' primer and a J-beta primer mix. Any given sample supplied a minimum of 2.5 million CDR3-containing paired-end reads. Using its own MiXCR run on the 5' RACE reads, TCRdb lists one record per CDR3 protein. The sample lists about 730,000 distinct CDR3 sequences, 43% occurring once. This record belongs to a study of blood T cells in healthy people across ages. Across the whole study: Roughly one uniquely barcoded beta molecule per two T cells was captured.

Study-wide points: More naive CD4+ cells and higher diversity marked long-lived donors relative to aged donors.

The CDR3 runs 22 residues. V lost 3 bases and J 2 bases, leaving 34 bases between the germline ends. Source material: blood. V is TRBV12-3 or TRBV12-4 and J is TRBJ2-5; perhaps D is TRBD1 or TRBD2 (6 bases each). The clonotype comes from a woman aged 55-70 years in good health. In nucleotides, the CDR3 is TGTGCCAGCAGTTTGGCTGCTATCCGGGACAACTGGGGGGCCCCCACACAAGAGACCCAGTACTTC. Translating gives CASSLAAIRDNWGAPTQETQYF.